This T cell receptor beta chain was profiled in a study of CD8+ T cells in alopecia areata. The sample holds a few counts of this clone. Its antigen remains unknown. Extracted RNA was reverse transcribed into cDNA, the sequencing template. The method was immunoSEQ multiplex PCR; TCRdb's version includes in-frame clones alone and lacks a portion of them. The data show fewer than 150,000 clones, roughly four fifths seen once. Study results and limitations: Among the top 100, expanded CD8+ clones, as well as scalp clonality, were significantly decreased by tofacitinib. With tofacitinib ongoing, many expanded lesional clones persisted in both scalp and blood.

V lost 3 bases and J 4 bases, leaving 8 bases between the germline ends. There are 13 residues in the CDR3. Germline CDR1 ENHRY, CDR2 SYGVKD. Treatment given: oral pan-JAK inhibitor, 5-10 mg twice daily. The specimen comprised CD8+ T cells sorted from blood, sampled at week 4, from a patient treated with tofacitinib. J is TRBJ2-3 and V is TRBV10-3; D assignment may be TRBD1 or TRBD2 (5 bases each). The origin of this receptor is a human donor with alopecia areata. As DNA, the CDR3 is TGTGCCATCAGTGACCAGGGAGCAGATACGCAGTATTTT. It codes for CAISDQGADTQYF.